This entry is about one TCR beta chain. Germline lookup yields CDR1 LNHDA and CDR2 SQIVND (reference sequence). This CDR3 is 13 amino acids long. Trimming cost V 2 bases and J 6 bases, with 11 bases left between them. The data belong to a study of sequential checkpoint blockade in melanoma. Indicated treatment: randomized to nivolumab then ipilimumab (arm A) or the reverse (arm B). The assay was immunoSEQ multiplex PCR, and TCRdb's table has in-frame clones only and misses some. This table holds more than 500 clones, approximately 21% found once. The sequence was collected from a human donor with melanoma. The chain joins TRBV19 to TRBJ2-7; D unclear. The sample was tumor tissue (inferred from file names), taken from a patient given nivolumab and ipilimumab in sequence. CDR3 residues: CASSIMSLGEQYF. The CDR3 DNA follows: TGTGCCAGTAGTATAATGAGCCTCGGCGAGCAGTACTTC.